The 30 T cell receptor beta chains below come from one sample, sequenced in a study of cytomegalovirus exposure and HLA in healthy donors. Assay used: immunoSEQ multiplex PCR; TCRdb lists only in-frame clones, some missing. The table lists some 56,000 clones, just over 90% of them singletons. Sequencing was carried out using PBMCs. These receptors were obtained from a man aged 18-30 years in good health and CMV-seronegative.

This chain links TRBV5-1 with TRBJ2-5, with 7 bases that match TRBD1. The V and J ends lost 4 bases and 2 bases, in that order; junction bases with no gene match: 5. Germline CDR1 SGHRS, CDR2 YFSETQ. CDR3 length equals 14 residues. The CDR3 sequence is CASSLKGAQETQYF. The CDR3 DNA follows: TGCGCCAGCAGCCTAAAGGGGGCACAAGAGACCCAGTACTTC.

The chain recombines TRBV5-4 with TRBJ2-1; 12 bases line up with TRBD2. The CDR3 is made up of 15 amino acids. V trimming: 0 bases; J trimming: 9 bases; junction bases outside the gene matches: 4. Germline lookup yields CDR1 SGHNT and CDR2 YYREEE (reference sequence). The CDR3 loop reads CASSLGLAGDPEQFF. CDR3 coding DNA: TGTGCCAGCAGCTTGGGACTAGCGGGAGATCCTGAGCAGTTCTTC.

This rearrangement joins TRBV6-4 to TRBJ2-1; a weak D match, TRBD2 (5 bases). Germline-derived CDR1 and CDR2 are MRHNA and SNTAGT. V dropped 0 bases and J dropped 0 bases, with 6 bases sitting between them. The length of the CDR3 is 15 residues. The DNA of the CDR3 is TGTGCCAGCAGTGACTCTGGGAGCTCCTACAATGAGCAGTTCTTC. Translating it yields CASSDSGSSYNEQFF.

This sequence joins TRBV9 and TRBJ2-2; D gene ambiguous. Trimming took off 0 bases at V and 3 bases at J, with 3 bases between the two ends. In germline, CDR1 is SGDLS, CDR2 YYNGEE. This CDR3 comprises 13 residues. The CDR3 DNA reads TGTGCCAGCAGCGTAGTCTACACCGGGGAGCTGTTTTTT. It codes for CASSVVYTGELFF.

This clone was counted once. The chain recombines TRBV20-1 with TRBJ2-7; a weak D match, TRBD1 (6 bases). This CDR3 has 11 residues. Trimming removed 3 bases at V and 5 bases at J, with 8 bases between. From germline, CDR1 is DFQATT and CDR2 SNEGSKA (reference sequence). CDR3 nucleotide sequence: TGCAGTGCTAGCAGGGGCAACGAGCAGTACTTC. Encoded protein: CSASRGNEQYF.

The chain has TRBV13 and TRBJ1-1, with D maybe TRBD1 (6 bases). V lost 6 bases and J 7 bases, leaving 18 bases between the germline ends. This CDR3 is 14 amino acids long. Per germline, CDR1 PRHDT and CDR2 FYEKMQ (reference sequence). CDR3 loop: CASRGPEGVGEAFF. CDR3 DNA: TGTGCCAGCAGAGGGCCCGAGGGGGTCGGTGAAGCTTTCTTT.

The rearrangement joins TRBV20-1 to TRBJ1-2, with 7 bases matching TRBD1. The length of the CDR3 is 10 residues. Germline V CDR1 and CDR2: DFQATT, SNEGSKA (reference sequence). The CDR3 nucleotides are TGCAGCACGGCGGGACAGGGCTACACCTTC. Protein: CSTAGQGYTF.

This chain joins TRBV14 and TRBJ2-3, with D maybe TRBD2 (6 bases). Trimming stripped 4 bases from V and 4 bases from J, with 18 bases between. Germline-derived CDR1 and CDR2 are SGHDN and FVKESK. The CDR3 consists of 16 residues. The CDR3 region has the DNA TGTGCCAGCAGCCCTGGGACTTCGGGTTCTTCAGATACGCAGTATTTT. Protein: CASSPGTSGSSDTQYF. The full variable domain, in which reference TRBV14 and TRBJ2-3 provide the parts outside the CDR3, is EAGVTQFPSHSVIEKGQTVTLRCDPISGHDNLYWYRRVMGKEIKFLLHFVKESKQDESGMPNNRFLAERTGGTYSTLKVQPAELEDSGVYFCASSPGTSGSSDTQYFGPGTRLTVL.

Here the CDR3 reads CASKSTGLTDTQYF. DNA of the CDR3: TGCGCCAGCAAATCGACAGGACTCACAGATACGCAGTATTTT. The chain joins TRBV5-1 to TRBJ2-3; tentative D call: TRBD1 (6 bases). CDR1 is SGHRS and CDR2 is YFSETQ in the germline V gene. The CDR3 sequence is 14 residues long. Deletions cut 6 bases from V and 2 bases from J, with 13 bases between.

For this clone: This sample also contains other DNA sequences that code for the same CDR3. J is TRBJ2-7 and V is TRBV10-3; perhaps TRBD1 as D (6 bases). Per germline, CDR1 ENHRY and CDR2 SYGVKD. The V and J ends lost 4 bases and 0 bases respectively, with 10 bases between them. This CDR3 region has 14 residues. The CDR3 loop reads CAISARGDSYEQYF. Written as DNA, the CDR3 is TGTGCCATCAGTGCCAGGGGCGACTCCTACGAGCAGTACTTC.

CDR3 coding DNA: TGTGCCAGCAGCCTGACTAGCGGGACGGTCTACGAGCAGTACTTC. Its translation is CASSLTSGTVYEQYF. The chain joins TRBV7-9 to TRBJ2-7, with 11 bases identical to TRBD2. J lost 3 bases, V lost 5 bases, and 6 bases had no gene match. Per the germline V gene, CDR1 is SEHNR and CDR2 is FQNEAQ (reference sequence). CDR3 length: 15 residues. Using reference TRBV7-9 and TRBJ2-7 for the parts outside the CDR3, the full variable domain is DTGVSQNPRHKITKRGQNVTFRCDPISEHNRLYWYRQTLGQGPEFLTYFQNEAQLEKSRLLSDRFSAERPKGSFSTLEIQRTEQGDSAMYLCASSLTSGTVYEQYFGPGTRLTVT.

The chain has TRBV19 and TRBJ1-4; D remains ambiguous. The V gene's germline CDR1 is LNHDA and CDR2 SQIVND (reference sequence). The V end lost 3 bases, the J end lost 1 base, and 6 bases lay between the germline ends. The CDR3 extends over 14 amino acids. The CDR3 coding sequence is TGTGCCAGTAGTATTCGAGGAACTAATGAAAAACTGTTTTTT. As protein: CASSIRGTNEKLFF. The variable domain in full, with the rest retrieved from reference TRBV19 and TRBJ1-4, is DGGITQSPKYLFRKEGQNVTLSCEQNLNHDAMYWYRQDPGQGLRLIYYSQIVNDFQKGDIAEGYSVSREKKESFPLTVTSAQKNPTAFYLCASSIRGTNEKLFFGSGTQLSVL.

The chain is built from TRBV15 and TRBJ1-2; 8 bases map to TRBD1. V dropped 0 bases and J dropped 7; count of bases not matched to a gene: 4. Germline V CDR1 and CDR2: LNHNV, YYDKDF (reference sequence). The CDR3 covers 14 residues. CDR3 DNA sequence: TGTGCCACCAGCAGAGATCCGACAGGGGTTGGCTACACCTTC. The encoded protein is CATSRDPTGVGYTF. Full variable domain (rest looked up from reference TRBV15 and TRBJ1-2): DAMVIQNPRYQVTQFGKPVTLSCSQTLNHNVMYWYQQKSSQAPKLLFHYYDKDFNNEADTPDNFQSRRPNTSFCFLDIRSPGLGDTAMYLCATSRDPTGVGYTFGSGTRLTVV.

CDR3 amino acids: CASSPGGGTEAFF. The DNA for the CDR3 is TGTGCCAGCAGCCCTGGGGGCGGCACTGAAGCTTTCTTT. The chain employs TRBV7-2 and TRBJ1-1, with D possibly matching TRBD1 (6 bases). The V end lost 5 bases, the J end lost 4 bases, and 11 bases lay between the germline ends. Germline-derived CDR1 and CDR2 are SGHTA and FQGNSA. This CDR3 region has 13 residues.

This rearrangement joins TRBV2 to TRBJ2-3, with D tentatively TRBD2 (6 bases). From germline, CDR1 is SNHLY and CDR2 FYNNEI. Trimming pared 6 bases from V and 1 base from J, leaving 14 bases between. CDR3 size: 15 residues. CDR3 DNA sequence: TGTGCCAGCAGCCAACTGACGGGAGGCACAGATACGCAGTATTTT. The encoded protein is CASSQLTGGTDTQYF.

The chain is built from TRBV6-5 and TRBJ1-2, with TRBD1 identical over 7 bases. Trimming cost V 5 bases and J 6 bases; bases outside gene matches: 6. Germline CDR1 MNHEY, CDR2 SVGAGI. The CDR3 totals 13 residues. CDR3 DNA: TGTGCCAGCAGTGAGGGGGCTCTCGATGGCTACACCTTC. Protein product: CASSEGALDGYTF.

This clone was seen only a few times. In DNA, the CDR3 is TGTGCCAGCAGTCCGGACAGCGCTGTCTACGAGCAGTACTTC. Its translation: CASSPDSAVYEQYF. The rearrangement uses TRBV28 and TRBJ2-7; possibly TRBD1 for D (6 bases). V was cut by 5 bases and J by 3 bases, with 14 bases left in between. This CDR3 is built from 14 residues. Germline CDR1 reads MDHEN; CDR2 reads SYDVKM. The variable domain in full, with the rest retrieved from reference TRBV28 and TRBJ2-7, is DVKVTQSSRYLVKRTGEKVFLECVQDMDHENMFWYRQDPGLGLRLIYFSYDVKMKEKGDIPEGYSVSREKKERFSLILESASTNQTSMYLCASSPDSAVYEQYFGPGTRLTVT.

The chain carries TRBV11-2 and TRBJ1-2, with D unclear. This CDR3 spans 16 amino acids. V lost 0 bases and J lost 7, with 18 bases in between. Germline V CDR1 and CDR2: SGHAT, FQNNGV. CDR3 coding DNA: TGTGCCAGCAGCTTAGATCTTGCCAGCGGAAGAAGTGGCTACACCTTC. It specifies CASSLDLASGRSGYTF.

J is TRBJ1-5 and V is TRBV5-1; D gene ambiguous. Trimming stripped 4 bases from V and 4 bases from J, with 12 bases between. The CDR3 loop spans 14 amino acids. Germline CDR1 is SGHRS and CDR2 is YFSETQ. The CDR3 is CASSPLGLNQPQHF. The CDR3 DNA is TGCGCCAGCAGCCCCTTGGGCCTAAATCAGCCCCAGCATTTT.

This chain connects TRBV27 to TRBJ2-1; 10 bases fit TRBD2. The germline V gene has CDR1 MNHEY and CDR2 SMNVEV (reference sequence). Germline trimming cut 5 bases from V and 4 bases from J; bases unmatched to any gene: 5. The CDR3 extends over 15 amino acids. The CDR3 DNA reads TGTGCCAGCAGTGCCGGGACTAGCGAGTACAATGAGCAGTTCTTC. Residues: CASSAGTSEYNEQFF.

The chain combines TRBV28 with TRBJ2-7; 7 positions agree with TRBD2. After removal of 7 bases from V and 3 bases from J, the junction contained 12 bases not matched to a gene. Germline V gene lookup returns CDR1 MDHEN and CDR2 SYDVKM. This CDR3 comprises 15 residues. CDR3 sequence reads: CASNDGGRAGYEQYF. CDR3 sequence (DNA): TGTGCCAGCAACGACGGGGGGAGGGCAGGCTACGAGCAGTACTTC.

This clone was observed once. This sequence joins TRBV7-2 and TRBJ2-5; 8 nucleotides align to TRBD2. Germline lookup yields CDR1 SGHTA and CDR2 FQGNSA. V was pared by 3 bases and J by 5 bases, with 2 bases of the junction left unmatched. CDR3 length equals 13 residues. CDR3 bases: TGTGCCAGCAGCTTTGGCGGGGGGGAGACCCAGTACTTC. It is translated as CASSFGGGETQYF.

This rearrangement joins TRBV6-5 to TRBJ2-7; tentative D call: TRBD1 (6 bases). Germline lookup yields CDR1 MNHEY and CDR2 SVGAGI. The V end lost 5 bases, the J end lost 4 bases, and 12 bases lay between the germline ends. The CDR3 has 13 residues. The chain's CDR3 is CASSPGEIYEQYF. CDR3 coding DNA: TGTGCCAGCAGTCCAGGGGAGATATACGAGCAGTACTTC.

The V gene is TRBV25-1, the J gene TRBJ1-1, with D unclear. The CDR3 is 15 amino acids. Per the germline V gene, CDR1 is MGHDK and CDR2 is SYGVNS. Trimming stripped 4 bases from V and 1 base from J, with 13 bases between. This CDR3 reads CASSGWKAGNTEAFF. The CDR3 DNA sequence: TGTGCCAGCAGTGGCTGGAAAGCGGGGAACACTGAAGCTTTCTTT.

This clone was seen a handful of times. The chain combines TRBV27 with TRBJ1-5; 10 nucleotides line up with TRBD1. V shed 5 bases and J 6 bases; nucleotides not matched to a gene: 7. The length of the CDR3 is 15 residues. CDR1 is MNHEY, CDR2 SMNVEV, per germline (reference sequence). The CDR3 DNA reads as TGTGCCAGCAGTCTGACAGGGGGCTCGGGTCAGCCCCAGCATTTT. This translates into CASSLTGGSGQPQHF.

The chain's CDR3 is CASSSRAPFLSGNTIYF. The CDR3 region has the DNA TGTGCCAGCAGTTCCAGGGCCCCGTTTCTATCTGGAAACACCATATATTTT. This chain uses TRBV28 with TRBJ1-3; tentative D call: TRBD1 (5 bases). The germline gives CDR1 MDHEN, CDR2 SYDVKM. The ends were cut back, 4 bases at V and 1 base at J, with 17 bases in the middle. The CDR3 extends over 17 amino acids.

The rearrangement links TRBV13 to TRBJ2-2; maybe TRBD2 (6 bases). This CDR3 spans 16 amino acids. V was clipped by 4 bases and J by 0 bases, with 12 bases between them. Germline V CDR1 and CDR2: PRHDT, FYEKMQ (reference sequence). CDR3 in amino acids: CASSSLGGSNTGELFF. CDR3 nucleotides: TGTGCCAGCAGCTCCTTGGGGGGATCGAACACCGGGGAGCTGTTTTTT.

This chain links TRBV7-3 with TRBJ2-5, with 7 positions matching TRBD2. The junction had 4 bases not matched to a gene; V was cut back by 1 base and J by 2 bases. The CDR3 is 15 residues long. The germline V gene encodes CDR1 SGHTA and CDR2 FQGTGA. This CDR3 is CASSLRASGQETQYF. The DNA of the CDR3 is TGTGCCAGCAGCTTAAGGGCTAGCGGACAAGAGACCCAGTACTTC.

This sequence joins TRBV6-5 and TRBJ2-2; D is uncertain. The V end was cut by 0 bases, the J end by 5 bases, with 7 bases between. CDR1 and CDR2 (germline): MNHEY, SVGAGI. The CDR3 is 14 amino acids. DNA of the CDR3: TGTGCCAGCAGTTACTCCGGTGGTACCGGGGAGCTGTTTTTT. Amino acids: CASSYSGGTGELFF.

This clone came up once. The chain carries TRBV7-8 and TRBJ2-1, with 9 bases that match TRBD2. The CDR3 loop spans 17 amino acids. CDR1 is SGHVS, CDR2 FQNEAQ, per germline. The V segment lost 3 bases and the J segment 0 bases; nucleotides outside the gene matches: 6. The CDR3 here is CASSFLLAGASYNEQFF. The CDR3, as DNA: TGTGCCAGCAGCTTCCTTTTAGCGGGAGCCTCCTACAATGAGCAGTTCTTC. The full variable domain, with the rest looked up from reference TRBV7-8 and TRBJ2-1, is GAGVSQSPRYKVAKRGQDVALRCDPISGHVSLFWYQQALGQGPEFLTYFQNEAQLDKSGLPSDRFFAERPEGSVSTLKIQRTQQEDSAVYLCASSFLLAGASYNEQFFGPGTRLTVL.